This TCR beta chain was profiled in a study of CD8 T cell repertoires and HIV-1 epitope variants. Overall study context: T cells were stimulated with Twenty-five Gag and Nef peptides separately. Tested: three Gag epitope families, Nef HW9 and YT9.

Comments on this clone: Antigen unknown.

Between the trimmed V and J ends, which lost 1 base and 6 bases, there was a span of 16 bases. Germline loops: CDR1 SQVTM, CDR2 ANQGSEA. The CDR3 has 15 amino acids. The repertoire was sequenced with immunoSEQ multiplex PCR; TCRdb's copy has only in-frame clones and lacks some. The sample contains roughly 4,900 clones, 55% to 75% of which appear only once. Study conclusions and caveats: About five clonotypes recognized Nef KF9, one HW9, none TAALDMSHF.

The material sequenced was cultured CD8+ T cells derived from PBMCs. This TCR derives from a male donor with HIV. The V and J genes are TRBV29-1 and TRBJ2-1, with D perhaps matching TRBD2 (6 bases). The CDR3 sequence is CSVEGEADRANEQFF. The CDR3 DNA sequence: TGCAGCGTTGAAGGGGAGGCCGACAGAGCCAATGAGCAGTTCTTC.